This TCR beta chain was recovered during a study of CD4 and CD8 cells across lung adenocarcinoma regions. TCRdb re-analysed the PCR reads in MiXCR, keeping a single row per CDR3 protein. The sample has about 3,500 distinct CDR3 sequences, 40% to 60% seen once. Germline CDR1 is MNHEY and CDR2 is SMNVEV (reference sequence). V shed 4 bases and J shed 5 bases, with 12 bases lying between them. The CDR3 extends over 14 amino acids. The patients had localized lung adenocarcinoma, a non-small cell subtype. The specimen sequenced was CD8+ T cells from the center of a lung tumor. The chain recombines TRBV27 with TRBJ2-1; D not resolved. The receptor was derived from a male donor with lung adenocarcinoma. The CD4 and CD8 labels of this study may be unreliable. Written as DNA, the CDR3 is TGTGCCAGCAGTTCCCCAATGGATGACAATGAGCAGTTCTTC. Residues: CASSSPMDDNEQFF.